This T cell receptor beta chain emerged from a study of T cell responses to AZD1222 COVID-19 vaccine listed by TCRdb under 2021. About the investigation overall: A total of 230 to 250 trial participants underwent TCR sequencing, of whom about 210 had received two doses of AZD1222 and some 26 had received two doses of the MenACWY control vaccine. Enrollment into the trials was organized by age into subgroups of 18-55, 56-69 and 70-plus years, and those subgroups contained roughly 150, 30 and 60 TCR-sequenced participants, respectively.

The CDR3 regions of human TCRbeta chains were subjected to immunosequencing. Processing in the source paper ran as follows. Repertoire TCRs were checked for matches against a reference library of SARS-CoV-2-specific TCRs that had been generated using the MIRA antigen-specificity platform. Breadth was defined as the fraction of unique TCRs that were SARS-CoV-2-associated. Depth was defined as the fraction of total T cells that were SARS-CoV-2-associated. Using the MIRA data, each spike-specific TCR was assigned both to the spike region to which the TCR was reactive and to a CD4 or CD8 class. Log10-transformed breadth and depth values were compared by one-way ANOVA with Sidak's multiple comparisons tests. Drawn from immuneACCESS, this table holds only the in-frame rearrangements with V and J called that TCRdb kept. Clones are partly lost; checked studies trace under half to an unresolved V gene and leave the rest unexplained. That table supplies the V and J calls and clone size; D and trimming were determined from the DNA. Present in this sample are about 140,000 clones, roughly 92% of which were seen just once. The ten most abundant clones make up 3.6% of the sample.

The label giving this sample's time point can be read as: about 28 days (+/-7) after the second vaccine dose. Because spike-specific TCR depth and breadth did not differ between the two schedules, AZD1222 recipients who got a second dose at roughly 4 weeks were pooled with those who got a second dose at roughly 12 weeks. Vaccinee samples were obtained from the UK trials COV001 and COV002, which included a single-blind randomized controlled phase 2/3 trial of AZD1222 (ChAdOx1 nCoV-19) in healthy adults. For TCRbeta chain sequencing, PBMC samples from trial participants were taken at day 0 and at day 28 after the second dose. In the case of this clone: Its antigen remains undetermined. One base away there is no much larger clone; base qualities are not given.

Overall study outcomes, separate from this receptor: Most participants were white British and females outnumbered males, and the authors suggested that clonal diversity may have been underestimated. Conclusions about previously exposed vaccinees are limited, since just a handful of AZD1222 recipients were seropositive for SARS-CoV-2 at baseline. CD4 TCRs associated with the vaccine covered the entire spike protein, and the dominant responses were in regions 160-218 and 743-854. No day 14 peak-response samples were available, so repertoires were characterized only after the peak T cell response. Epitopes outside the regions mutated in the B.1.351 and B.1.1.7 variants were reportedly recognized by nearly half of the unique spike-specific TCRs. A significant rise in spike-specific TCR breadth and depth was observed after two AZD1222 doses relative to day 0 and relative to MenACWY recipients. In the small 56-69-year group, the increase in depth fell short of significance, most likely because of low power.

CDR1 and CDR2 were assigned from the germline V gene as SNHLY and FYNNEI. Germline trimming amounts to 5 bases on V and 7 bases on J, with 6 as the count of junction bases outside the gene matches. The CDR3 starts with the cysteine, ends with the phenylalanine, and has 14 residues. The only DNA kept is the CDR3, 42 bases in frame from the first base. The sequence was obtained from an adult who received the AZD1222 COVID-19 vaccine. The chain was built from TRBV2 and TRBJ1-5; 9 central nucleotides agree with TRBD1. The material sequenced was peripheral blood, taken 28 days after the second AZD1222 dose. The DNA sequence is TGTGCCAGCAGTTACAGGGGACAGGGACAGCCCCAGCATTTT. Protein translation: CASSYRGQGQPQHF.